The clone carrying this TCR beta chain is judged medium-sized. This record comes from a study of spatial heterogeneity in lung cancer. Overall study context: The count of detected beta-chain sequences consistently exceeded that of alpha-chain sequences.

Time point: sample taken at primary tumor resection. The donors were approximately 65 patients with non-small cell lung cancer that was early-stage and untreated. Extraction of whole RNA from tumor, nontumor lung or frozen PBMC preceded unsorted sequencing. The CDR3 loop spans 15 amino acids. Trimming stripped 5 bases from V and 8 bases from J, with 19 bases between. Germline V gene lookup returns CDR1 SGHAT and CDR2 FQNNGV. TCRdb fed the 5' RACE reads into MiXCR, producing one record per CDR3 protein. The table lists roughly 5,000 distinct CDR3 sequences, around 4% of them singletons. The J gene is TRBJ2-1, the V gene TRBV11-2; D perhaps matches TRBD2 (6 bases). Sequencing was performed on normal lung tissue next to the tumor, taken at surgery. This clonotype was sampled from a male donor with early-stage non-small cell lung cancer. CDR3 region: CASSQLAAVYDEQFF. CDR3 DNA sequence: TGTGCCAGCAGCCAACTAGCAGCAGTTTACGATGAGCAGTTCTTC.